The sequence of this TCR beta chain was determined in a study of identical twins (dated by TCRdb to about 2016). About the investigation overall: TCR alpha and beta repertoires from monozygotic twins, unrelated adults of various ages and cord blood were deep-sequenced to test whether fetal clonotypes persist. To rule out contamination, the twin experiments were replicated at different times with different library preparation protocols.

Receptor amplification or capture employed 5' RACE. TCRdb shows the sequencer as Illumina HiSeq 2000. Template switching added a universal primer binding site, and the final cDNA carried a unique molecular identifier that allowed TCR cDNA molecules to be counted accurately. First-strand cDNA for TCR alpha and beta chains was synthesized from specific primers in the conserved constant-segment region. To control for contamination, every cDNA library was double barcoded, receiving both a SMART-Mk sample barcode and Illumina barcodes. TruSeq adapter sequences, together with Illumina sample barcodes, were added in two successive PCR steps. The Illumina HiSeq platform was used with custom primers to sequence TCR alpha and beta cDNA libraries. The study's own analysis went as follows. MiGEC processed the raw reads to extract unique molecular identifiers, while MiXCR was used to determine the CDR3 positions. Recombination models were inferred per individual with the repgenHMM and IGoR tools using an EM algorithm. The tcR package in R was used for shared clonotype analysis, with sharing normalized by the product of cloneset sizes. To study raw recombination without the effects of thymic and clonal selection, out-of-frame nonproductive sequences were analyzed. TCRdb's own reprocessing of the public reads used fastp at Q25 and MiXCR and kept productive beta chains. Each entry merges the rows of one CDR3 protein and shows their most common DNA and genes. These V and J calls rely on TCRdb rather than the paper's analysis. The sample table records 450,000 to 650,000 distinct CDR3 sequences; over 12% of these occur just once. 0.44% of the sample is held by the ten biggest clonotypes.

Only healthy Caucasian donors were included. The twin cohort comprised three pairs of female monozygotic twins, all aged roughly 18 to 29 years. Positive isolation kits from Invitrogen were used to isolate CD4+ and CD8+ T cell populations. The study at large found these results: Out-of-frame TCR alpha sequences shared between twins showed an excess of low generation-probability sequences compared with coincidental sharing between unrelated individuals. In beta out-of-frame sequences, excess twin sharing was weaker, because having fewer shared sequences lowered the signal-to-noise ratio. Because the same donors could not be followed over many years, the conclusions relied on cross-sectional statistical analysis. Invariant T cells such as MAIT and iNKT could partly confound zero-insertion analyses, although diverse VJ usage argued against such confounding for most clonotypes. Recombination models systematically underestimated out-of-frame TCR alpha sharing in monozygotic twins but agreed with sharing between unrelated individuals. Fewer insertions were carried by abundant cord blood beta clonotypes, a similar but weaker trend appeared in young adult naive repertoires, and no such trend appeared in memory repertoires.

This clonotype turned up a few times. The antigen it recognizes is unknown. No base quality values were provided; no much bigger clone lies one nucleotide off. Between the V and J ends, shortened by 0 bases and 0 bases respectively, the junction contains 15 bases. The germline V gene encodes CDR1 MGHRA and CDR2 YSYEKL. The CDR3 sequence holds 18 residues, the cysteine and phenylalanine included. The retained sequence is limited to the CDR3, 54 bases, with the frame set at the first base. The same specimen was also included in a second study, on yellow fever vaccine responses in identical twins. That second publication adds: According to the authors, in identical twins the way T cells responded to vaccination appeared partly convergent and partly personalized. In the study, vaccine-responding T cell clones were precisely tracked in identical twins.

This sequence was found in a woman aged 18-29 years in good health. The sequenced sample consisted of CD4+ T cells sorted from blood. The chain employs TRBV4-1 and TRBJ2-1, and the D gene may be TRBD1, 5 bases matching. For the CDR3, the sequence is CASSQDRQGIYSYNEQFF. The sequenced DNA is TGCGCCAGCAGCCAAGATCGCCAGGGTATTTACTCCTACAATGAGCAGTTCTTC.